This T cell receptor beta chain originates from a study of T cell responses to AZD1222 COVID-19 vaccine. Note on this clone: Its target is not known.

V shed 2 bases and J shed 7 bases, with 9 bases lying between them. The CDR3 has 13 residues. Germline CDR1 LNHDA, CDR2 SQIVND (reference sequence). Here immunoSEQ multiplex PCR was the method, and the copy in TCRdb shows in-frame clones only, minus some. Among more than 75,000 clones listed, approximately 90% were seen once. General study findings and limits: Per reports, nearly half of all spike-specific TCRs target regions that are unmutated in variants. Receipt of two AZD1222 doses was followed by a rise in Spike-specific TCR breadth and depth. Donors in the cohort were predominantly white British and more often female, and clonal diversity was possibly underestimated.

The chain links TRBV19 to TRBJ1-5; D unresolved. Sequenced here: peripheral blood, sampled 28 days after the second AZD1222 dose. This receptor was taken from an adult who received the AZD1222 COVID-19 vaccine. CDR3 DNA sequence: TGTGCCAGTAGTATACCCACAGCCCAGCCCCAGCATTTT. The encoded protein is CASSIPTAQPQHF.